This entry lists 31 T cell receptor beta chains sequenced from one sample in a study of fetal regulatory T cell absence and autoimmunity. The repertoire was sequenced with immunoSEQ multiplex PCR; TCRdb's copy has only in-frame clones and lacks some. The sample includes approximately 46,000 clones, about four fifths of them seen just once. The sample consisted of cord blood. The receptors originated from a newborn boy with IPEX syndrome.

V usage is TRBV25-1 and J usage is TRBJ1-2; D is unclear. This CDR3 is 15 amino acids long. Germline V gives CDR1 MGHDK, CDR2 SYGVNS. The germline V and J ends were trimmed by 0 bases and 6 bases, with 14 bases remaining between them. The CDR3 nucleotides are TGTGCCAGCAGTGAATATAAAGGGCAGTTTGATGGCTACACCTTC. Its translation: CASSEYKGQFDGYTF.

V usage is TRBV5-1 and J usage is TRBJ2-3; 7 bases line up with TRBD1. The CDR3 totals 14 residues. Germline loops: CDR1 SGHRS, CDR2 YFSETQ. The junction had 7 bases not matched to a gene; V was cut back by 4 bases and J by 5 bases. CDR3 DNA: TGCGCCAGCAGCCAGAGACAGGGACAAGATACGCAGTATTTT. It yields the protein CASSQRQGQDTQYF.

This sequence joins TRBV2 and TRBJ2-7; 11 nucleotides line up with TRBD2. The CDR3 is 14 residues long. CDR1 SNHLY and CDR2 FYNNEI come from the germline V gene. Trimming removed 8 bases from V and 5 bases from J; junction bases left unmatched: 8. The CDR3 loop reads CASELSGRGHEQYF. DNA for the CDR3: TGTGCCAGCGAACTTAGCGGGAGGGGCCACGAGCAGTACTTC.

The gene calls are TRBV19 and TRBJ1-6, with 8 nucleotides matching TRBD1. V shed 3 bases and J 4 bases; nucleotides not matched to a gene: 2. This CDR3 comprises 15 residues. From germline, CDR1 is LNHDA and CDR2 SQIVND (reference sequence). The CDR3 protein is CASSIRGPYNSPLHF. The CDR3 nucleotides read TGTGCCAGTAGTATCAGGGGGCCTTATAATTCACCCCTCCACTTT.

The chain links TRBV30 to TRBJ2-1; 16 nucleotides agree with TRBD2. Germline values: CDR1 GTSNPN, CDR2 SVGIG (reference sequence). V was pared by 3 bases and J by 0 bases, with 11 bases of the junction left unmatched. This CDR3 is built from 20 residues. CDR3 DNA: TGTGCCTGGAGCGCTAATCCGGGACTAGCGGGAGGGGGCTCCTACAATGAGCAGTTCTTC. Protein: CAWSANPGLAGGGSYNEQFF.

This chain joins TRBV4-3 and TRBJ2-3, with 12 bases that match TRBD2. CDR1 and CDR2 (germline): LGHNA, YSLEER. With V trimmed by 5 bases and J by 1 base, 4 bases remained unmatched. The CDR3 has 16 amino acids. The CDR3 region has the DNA TGCGCCAGCAGCTCCCGGACTAGCGGGGGCACAGATACGCAGTATTTT. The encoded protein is CASSSRTSGGTDTQYF.

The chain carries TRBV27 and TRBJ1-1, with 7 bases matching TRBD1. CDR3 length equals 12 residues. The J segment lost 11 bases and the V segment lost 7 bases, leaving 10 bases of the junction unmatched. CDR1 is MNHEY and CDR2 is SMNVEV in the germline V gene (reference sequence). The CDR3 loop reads CASTGGGGRAFF. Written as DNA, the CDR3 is TGTGCCAGCACGGGAGGGGGCGGTAGGGCTTTCTTT.

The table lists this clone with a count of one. The CDR3 loop is CASSGASGYTDTQYF. DNA for the CDR3: TGTGCCAGCAGTGGCGCTAGCGGGTACACAGATACGCAGTATTTT. The genes are TRBV2 and TRBJ2-3, with 8 positions matching TRBD2. The CDR3 spans 15 residues. V lost 4 bases and J lost 2; bases outside the gene matches: 5. CDR1 SNHLY and CDR2 FYNNEI come from the germline V gene.

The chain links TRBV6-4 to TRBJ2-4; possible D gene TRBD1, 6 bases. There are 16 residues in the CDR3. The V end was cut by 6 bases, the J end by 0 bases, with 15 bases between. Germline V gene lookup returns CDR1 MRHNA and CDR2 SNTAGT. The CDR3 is CASSLTGKLAKNIQYF. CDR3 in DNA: TGTGCCAGCAGCCTCACAGGGAAACTAGCCAAAAACATTCAGTACTTC.

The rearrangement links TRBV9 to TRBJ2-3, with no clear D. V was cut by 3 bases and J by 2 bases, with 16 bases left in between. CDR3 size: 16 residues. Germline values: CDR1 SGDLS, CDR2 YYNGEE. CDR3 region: CASSANPNSLTDTQYF. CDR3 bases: TGTGCCAGCAGCGCCAACCCGAATTCACTCACAGATACGCAGTATTTT.

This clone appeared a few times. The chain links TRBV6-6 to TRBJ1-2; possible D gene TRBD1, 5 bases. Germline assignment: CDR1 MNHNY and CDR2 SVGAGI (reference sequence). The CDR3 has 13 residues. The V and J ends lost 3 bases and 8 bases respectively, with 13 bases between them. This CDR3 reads CASSYIGGYGYTF. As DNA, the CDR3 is TGTGCCAGCAGTTATATCGGGGGTTACGGCTACACCTTC.

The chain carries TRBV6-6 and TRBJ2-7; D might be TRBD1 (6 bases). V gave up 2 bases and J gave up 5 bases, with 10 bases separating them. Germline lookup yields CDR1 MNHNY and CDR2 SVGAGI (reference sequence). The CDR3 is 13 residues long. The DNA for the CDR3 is TGTGCCAGCAGTTACACTAACAGGGACGAGCAGTACTTC. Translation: CASSYTNRDEQYF.

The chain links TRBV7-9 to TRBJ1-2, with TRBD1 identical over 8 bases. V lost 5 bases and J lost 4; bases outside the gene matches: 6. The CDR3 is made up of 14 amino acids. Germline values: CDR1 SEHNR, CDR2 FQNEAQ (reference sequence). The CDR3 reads CASSVSGTGYGYTF. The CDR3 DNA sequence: TGTGCCAGCAGCGTATCCGGGACAGGCTATGGCTACACCTTC. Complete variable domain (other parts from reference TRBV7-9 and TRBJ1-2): DTGVSQNPRHKITKRGQNVTFRCDPISEHNRLYWYRQTLGQGPEFLTYFQNEAQLEKSRLLSDRFSAERPKGSFSTLEIQRTEQGDSAMYLCASSVSGTGYGYTFGSGTRLTVV.

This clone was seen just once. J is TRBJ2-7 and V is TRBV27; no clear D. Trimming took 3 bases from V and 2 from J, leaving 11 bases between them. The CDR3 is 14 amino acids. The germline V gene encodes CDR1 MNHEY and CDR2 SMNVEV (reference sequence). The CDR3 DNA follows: TGTGCCAGCAGTTTTTTAGGGATTCCCTACGAGCAGTACTTC. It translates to CASSFLGIPYEQYF.

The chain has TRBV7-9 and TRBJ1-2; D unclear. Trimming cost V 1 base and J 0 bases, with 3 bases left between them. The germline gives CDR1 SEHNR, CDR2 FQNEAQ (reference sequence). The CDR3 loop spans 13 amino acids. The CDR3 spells CASSLDTNYGYTF. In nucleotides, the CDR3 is TGTGCCAGCAGCTTAGACACTAACTATGGCTACACCTTC.

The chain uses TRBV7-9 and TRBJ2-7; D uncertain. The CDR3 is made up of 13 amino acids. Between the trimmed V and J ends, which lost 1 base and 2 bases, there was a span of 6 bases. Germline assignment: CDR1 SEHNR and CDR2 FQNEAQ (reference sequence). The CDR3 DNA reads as TGTGCCAGCAGCTTAGGCGGTCCCTACGAGCAGTACTTC. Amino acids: CASSLGGPYEQYF.

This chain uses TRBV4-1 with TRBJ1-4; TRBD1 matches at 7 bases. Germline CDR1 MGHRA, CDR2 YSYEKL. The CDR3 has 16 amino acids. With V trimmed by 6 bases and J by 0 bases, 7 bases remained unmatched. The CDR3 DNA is TGCGCCAGCAGGGCGGGACAGCTTGCAACTAATGAAAAACTGTTTTTT. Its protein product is CASRAGQLATNEKLFF.

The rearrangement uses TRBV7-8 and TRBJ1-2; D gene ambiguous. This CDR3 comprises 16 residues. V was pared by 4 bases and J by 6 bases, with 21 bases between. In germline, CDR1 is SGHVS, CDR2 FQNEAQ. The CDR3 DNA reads TGTGCCAGCAGCTCGGGAACTTCGGGCGATAGGGATGGCTACACCTTC. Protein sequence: CASSSGTSGDRDGYTF.

The CDR3 sequence is CASSLGQGTYGYTF. In DNA, the CDR3 is TGTGCCAGCAGCTTGGGACAGGGAACCTATGGCTACACCTTC. The rearrangement links TRBV5-5 to TRBJ1-2; 7 bases match TRBD1. V lost 0 bases to trimming and J lost 4 bases; unmatched junction nucleotides: 3. CDR3 length equals 14 residues. CDR1 and CDR2 (germline): SGHKS, YYEKEE (reference sequence).

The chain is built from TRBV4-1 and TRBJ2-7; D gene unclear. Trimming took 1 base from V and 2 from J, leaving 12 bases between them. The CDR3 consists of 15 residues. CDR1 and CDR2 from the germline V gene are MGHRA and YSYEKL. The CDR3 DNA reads TGCGCCAGCAGCCAAGGGGTAGGGCCACCCTACGAGCAGTACTTC. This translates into CASSQGVGPPYEQYF.

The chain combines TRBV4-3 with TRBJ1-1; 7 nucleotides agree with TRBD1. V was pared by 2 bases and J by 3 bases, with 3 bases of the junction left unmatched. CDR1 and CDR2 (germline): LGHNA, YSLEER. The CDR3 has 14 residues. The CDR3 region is CASSQSTGDTEAFF. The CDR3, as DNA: TGCGCCAGCAGCCAATCAACAGGGGACACTGAAGCTTTCTTT.

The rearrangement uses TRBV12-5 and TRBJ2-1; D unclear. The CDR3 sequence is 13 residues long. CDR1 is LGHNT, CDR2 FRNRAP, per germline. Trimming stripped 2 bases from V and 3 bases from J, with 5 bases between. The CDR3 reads CASGLPDYNEQFF. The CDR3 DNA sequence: TGTGCTAGTGGTTTGCCCGACTACAATGAGCAGTTCTTC.

CDR3 in amino acids: CASSYVLSGGYGYTF. CDR3 in DNA: TGTGCCAGCAGTTACGTCCTCTCAGGGGGCTATGGCTACACCTTC. V is TRBV6-5 and J is TRBJ1-2, with 7 bases matching TRBD1. The CDR3 extends over 15 amino acids. The V gene end was trimmed by 2 bases and the J gene end by 4 bases; junction bases not matched to a gene: 7. Germline V CDR1 and CDR2: MNHEY, SVGAGI.

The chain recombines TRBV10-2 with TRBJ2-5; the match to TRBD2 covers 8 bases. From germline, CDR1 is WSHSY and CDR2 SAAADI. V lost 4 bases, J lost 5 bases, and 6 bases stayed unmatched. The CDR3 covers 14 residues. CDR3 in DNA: TGCGCCAGCAGTGGGGCGGGGGGTTGGGAGACCCAGTACTTC. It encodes CASSGAGGWETQYF.

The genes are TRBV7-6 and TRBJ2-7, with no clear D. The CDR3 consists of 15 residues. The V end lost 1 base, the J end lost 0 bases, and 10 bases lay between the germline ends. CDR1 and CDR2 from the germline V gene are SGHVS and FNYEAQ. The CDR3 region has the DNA TGTGCCAGCAGCTTAGGAGGCGCCTCCTCCTACGAGCAGTACTTC. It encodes CASSLGGASSYEQYF.

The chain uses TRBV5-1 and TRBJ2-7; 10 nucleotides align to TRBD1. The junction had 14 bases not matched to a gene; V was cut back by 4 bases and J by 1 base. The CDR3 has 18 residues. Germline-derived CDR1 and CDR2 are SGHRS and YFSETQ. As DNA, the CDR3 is TGCGCCAGCAGCACCCGGGACAGGGGAAATTTTCGATCCTACGAGCAGTACTTC. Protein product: CASSTRDRGNFRSYEQYF.

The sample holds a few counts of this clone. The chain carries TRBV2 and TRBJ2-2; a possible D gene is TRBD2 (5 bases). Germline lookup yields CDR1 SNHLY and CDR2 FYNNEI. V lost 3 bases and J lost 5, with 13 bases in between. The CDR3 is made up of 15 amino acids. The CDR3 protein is CASSDHWGVTGELFF. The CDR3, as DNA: TGTGCCAGCAGTGACCACTGGGGAGTGACCGGGGAGCTGTTTTTT.

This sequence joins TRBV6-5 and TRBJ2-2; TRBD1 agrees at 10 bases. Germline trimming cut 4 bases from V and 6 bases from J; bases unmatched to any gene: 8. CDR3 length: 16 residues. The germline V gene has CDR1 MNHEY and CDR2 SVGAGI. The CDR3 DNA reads TGTGCCAGCAGTTGGACCCGGGACAGGGGTCCCGGGGAGCTGTTTTTT. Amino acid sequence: CASSWTRDRGPGELFF.

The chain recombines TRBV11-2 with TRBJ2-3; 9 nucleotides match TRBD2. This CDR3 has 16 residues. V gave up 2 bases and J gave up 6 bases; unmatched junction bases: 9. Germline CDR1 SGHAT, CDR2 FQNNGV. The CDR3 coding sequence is TGTGCCAGCAGCTTAAGGTCTAGCGGGGTTTTGGATACGCAGTATTTT. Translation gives CASSLRSSGVLDTQYF. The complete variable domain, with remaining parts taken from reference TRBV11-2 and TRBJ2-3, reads EAGVAQSPRYKIIEKRQSVAFWCNPISGHATLYWYQQILGQGPKLLIQFQNNGVVDDSQLPKDRFSAERLKGVDSTLKIQPAKLEDSAVYLCASSLRSSGVLDTQYFGPGTRLTVL.

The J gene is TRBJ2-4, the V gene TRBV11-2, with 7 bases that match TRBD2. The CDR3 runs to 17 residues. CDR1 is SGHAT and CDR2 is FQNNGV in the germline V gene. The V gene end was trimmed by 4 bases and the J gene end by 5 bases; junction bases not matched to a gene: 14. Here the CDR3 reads CASSSPWAGEYQNIQYF. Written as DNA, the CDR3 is TGTGCCAGCAGCTCCCCCTGGGCGGGAGAATATCAAAACATTCAGTACTTC. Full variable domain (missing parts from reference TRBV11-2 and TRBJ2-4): EAGVAQSPRYKIIEKRQSVAFWCNPISGHATLYWYQQILGQGPKLLIQFQNNGVVDDSQLPKDRFSAERLKGVDSTLKIQPAKLEDSAVYLCASSSPWAGEYQNIQYFGAGTRLSVL.

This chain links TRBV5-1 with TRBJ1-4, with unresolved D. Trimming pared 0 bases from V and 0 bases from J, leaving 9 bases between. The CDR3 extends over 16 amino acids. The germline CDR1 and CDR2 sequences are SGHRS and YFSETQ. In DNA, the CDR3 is TGCGCCAGCAGCTTGGGCATGCCAGCAACTAATGAAAAACTGTTTTTT. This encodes CASSLGMPATNEKLFF. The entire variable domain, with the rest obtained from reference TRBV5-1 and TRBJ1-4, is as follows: KAGVTQTPRYLIKTRGQQVTLSCSPISGHRSVSWYQQTPGQGLQFLFEYFSETQRNKGNFPGRFSGRQFSNSRSEMNVSTLELGDSALYLCASSLGMPATNEKLFFGSGTQLSVL.